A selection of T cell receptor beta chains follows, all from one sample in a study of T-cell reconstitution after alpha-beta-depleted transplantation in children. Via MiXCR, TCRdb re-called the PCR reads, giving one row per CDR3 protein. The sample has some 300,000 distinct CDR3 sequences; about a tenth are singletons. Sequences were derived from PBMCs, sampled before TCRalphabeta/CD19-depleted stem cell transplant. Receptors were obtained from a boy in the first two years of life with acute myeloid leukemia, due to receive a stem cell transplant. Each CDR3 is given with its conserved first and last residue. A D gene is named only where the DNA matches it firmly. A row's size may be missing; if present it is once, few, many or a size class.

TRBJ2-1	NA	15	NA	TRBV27	CASSWGLTSYNEQFF	TGTGCCAGCAGCTGGGGACTGACTTCCTACAATGAGCAGTTCTTC
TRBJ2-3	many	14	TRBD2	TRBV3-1	CAKRAGGHTDTQYF	TGTGCCAAACGTGCGGGGGGGCACACAGATACGCAGTATTTT
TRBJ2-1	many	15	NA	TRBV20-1	CSARNGAGPYNEQFF	TGCAGTGCTAGGAACGGGGCAGGGCCCTACAATGAGCAGTTCTTC
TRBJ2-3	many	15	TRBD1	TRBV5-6	CASSFPGQITDTQYF	TGTGCCAGCAGCTTCCCGGGACAGATCACAGATACGCAGTATTTT
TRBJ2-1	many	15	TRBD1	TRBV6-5	CASSYSLTGGNEQFF	TGTGCCAGCAGTTACTCTCTGACAGGGGGCAATGAGCAGTTCTTC
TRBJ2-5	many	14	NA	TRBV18	CASSPRQVQETQYF	TGTGCCAGCTCACCTAGACAGGTCCAAGAGACCCAGTACTTC
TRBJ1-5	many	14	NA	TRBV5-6	CASSLVGAHQPQHF	TGTGCCAGCAGCTTGGTTGGGGCCCATCAGCCCCAGCATTTT
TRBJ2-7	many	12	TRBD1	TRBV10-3	CAAWDRGYEQYF	TGTGCCGCCTGGGACAGGGGTTACGAGCAGTACTTC
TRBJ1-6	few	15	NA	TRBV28	CASSSLGPGNSPLHF	TGTGCCAGCAGCTCACTGGGCCCTGGGAATTCACCCCTCCACTTT
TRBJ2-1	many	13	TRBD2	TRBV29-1	CSALAGGYNEQFF	TGCAGCGCGCTAGCGGGGGGGTACAATGAGCAGTTCTTC
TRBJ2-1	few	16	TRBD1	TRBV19	CASSRSGTVGGNEQFF	TGTGCCAGTAGCCGTTCCGGGACAGTTGGTGGCAATGAGCAGTTCTTC
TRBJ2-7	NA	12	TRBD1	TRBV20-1	CSAWTGAYEQYF	TGCAGTGCTTGGACAGGGGCCTACGAGCAGTACTTC
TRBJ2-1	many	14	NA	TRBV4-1	CASSQDPSYNEQFF	TGCGCCAGCAGCCAAGATCCTAGTTACAATGAGCAGTTCTTC
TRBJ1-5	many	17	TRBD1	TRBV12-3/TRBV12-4	CASSFRQGASSNHPQHF	TGTGCCAGCAGTTTTAGGCAGGGGGCTTCGAGCAATCACCCCCAGCATTTT
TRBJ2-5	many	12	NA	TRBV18	CASSPSAETQYF	TGTGCCAGCTCACCCAGCGCGGAGACCCAGTACTTC
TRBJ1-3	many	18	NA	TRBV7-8	CASSFGTAPTISGNTIYF	TGTGCCAGCAGCTTCGGGACGGCGCCTACTATCTCTGGAAACACCATATATTTT
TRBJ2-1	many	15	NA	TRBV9	CASSVDSGSFNEQFF	TGTGCCAGCAGCGTAGATAGCGGCAGTTTCAATGAGCAGTTCTTC
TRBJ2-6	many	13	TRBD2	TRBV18	CGTSGSGANVLTF	TGCGGGACTAGCGGCTCTGGGGCCAACGTCCTGACTTTC
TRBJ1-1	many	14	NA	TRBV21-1	CASSKGQGGAEAFF	TGTGCCAGCAGCAAAGGACAGGGAGGGGCTGAAGCTTTCTTT
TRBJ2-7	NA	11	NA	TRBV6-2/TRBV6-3	CASSYLWEQYF	TGTGCCAGCAGTTATTTGTGGGAGCAGTACTTC
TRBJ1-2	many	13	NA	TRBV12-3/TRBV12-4	CASSAGTGYGYTF	TGTGCCAGCAGTGCTGGGACCGGGTATGGCTACACCTTC
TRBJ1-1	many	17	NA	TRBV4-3	CASSQEISGRLNTEAFF	TGCGCCAGCAGCCAAGAAATTTCCGGGAGGCTTAACACTGAAGCTTTCTTT
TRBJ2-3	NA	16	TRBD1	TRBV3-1	CASSQWTGGGTDMQYF	TGTGCCAGCAGCCAATGGACAGGGGGCGGCACAGATATGCAGTATTTT
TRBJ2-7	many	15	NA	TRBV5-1	CASSRQGEARNEQYF	TGCGCCAGCAGCCGGCAGGGGGAGGCCCGTAACGAGCAGTACTTC
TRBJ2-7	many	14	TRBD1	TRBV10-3	CATLGTGLSYEQYF	TGTGCCACGCTGGGGACAGGGCTCTCCTACGAGCAGTACTTC
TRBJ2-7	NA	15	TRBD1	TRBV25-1	CASSNGGQGAREQYF	TGTGCCAGCAGTAATGGGGGACAGGGGGCGAGAGAGCAGTACTTC
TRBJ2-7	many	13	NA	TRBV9	CASSPRPSREQYF	TGTGCCAGCAGCCCCCGGCCCTCTAGGGAGCAGTACTTC
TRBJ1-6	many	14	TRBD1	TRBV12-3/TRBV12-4	CASSPGQGSSPLHF	TGTGCCAGCAGCCCAGGACAGGGGAGTTCACCCCTCCACTTT
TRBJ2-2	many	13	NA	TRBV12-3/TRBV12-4	CASSVQGVGELFF	TGTGCCAGCAGTGTACAAGGGGTCGGGGAGCTGTTTTTT